The clone carrying this T cell receptor beta chain was counted between two and nine times. The antigen is unknown. The sample belongs to a study of a mutant IDH1 vaccine in newly diagnosed glioma. As for the study in general: The study gave patients eight vaccinations in weeks 1, 3, 5, 7, 11, 15, 19, 23. The treated population exhibited a male proportion of around 62%, a female proportion of about 38%, and a mean age of roughly 39 years. Beforehand, treatment had been radiotherapy, temozolomide, or both; the majority received both.

Sequenced by immunoSEQ multiplex PCR; TCRdb stores in-frame clones only, minus some. The table has 30,000 to 45,000 clones, approximately 89% seen once. Time point of the sample: week 5, during vaccination. The study gave 300 ug of mutant IDH1 20-mer peptide per vaccine dose, with topical imiquimod. The CDR3 length is 16 residues. This receptor was identified in a man aged 45-65 years with glioma. V usage is TRBV21-1 and J usage is TRBJ2-7; the table's TRBD2 call for D was not verified on the DNA. TRBV21-1 is marked as a pseudogene. This specimen was PBMCs, taken from a glioma patient whose treatment included an IDH1 peptide vaccine. The CDR3 protein is CASSVRVGGSAYEQYF. Written as DNA, the CDR3 is TGTGCCAGCAGCGTAAGGGTAGGAGGGTCGGCCTACGAGCAGTACTTC.